This TCR beta chain was obtained from a study of technical replicates of blood from four donors. Assay used: immunoSEQ multiplex PCR; TCRdb lists only in-frame clones, some missing. The data contain about 56,000 clones, roughly 93% of them singletons. This CDR3 spans 15 amino acids. Germline assignment: CDR1 LGHNA and CDR2 YNFKEQ. The V end lost 0 bases, the J end lost 5 bases, and 13 bases lay between the germline ends. The chain combines TRBV4-2 with TRBJ2-5; D not resolved. The source of this sequence is a human donor in good health. Some clones in this sample may be carry-over from other donors' samples. Material for sequencing was PBMCs. CDR3 region: CASSQERLQRETQYF. Written as DNA, the CDR3 is TGTGCCAGCAGCCAAGAGCGATTGCAGAGGGAGACCCAGTACTTC.